This TCR beta chain is from a study of T cell repertoires in cytomegalovirus infection. This clonotype came up a few times. The antigen is not known. V shed 8 bases, J shed 6 bases, and the junction held 5 bases outside the gene matches. Germline V gene data show CDR1 as MGHDK and CDR2 as SYGVNS. CDR3 length: 12 amino acids. TCRdb re-called the reads through MiXCR, storing one row per CDR3 protein. The sample holds 650,000 to 850,000 distinct CDR3 sequences, about 27% seen once. This TCR was sampled from a human donor in good health (CMV status not recorded). Some clones in this sample may be carry-over from other donors' samples. The chain has TRBV25-1 and TRBJ2-7; 9 bases align to TRBD1. The specimen comprised cultured CD8+ T cells from PBMCs, sampled from culture after CMV antigen stimulation. The CDR3 region has the DNA TGTGCCAGCGGACAGGGGTCGGTCGAGCAGTACTTC. Its protein is CASGQGSVEQYF.